Sequencing of this TCR beta chain was carried out in a study of CD8 T cells in Susac syndrome. RNA totalling about 0.45 to 1 ug underwent reverse transcription with random hexamers. Across 54 Vbeta and 13 Jbeta, TCR beta CDR3 was amplified with immunoSEQ multiplex PCR. MiXCR was run by TCRdb on the immunoSEQ multiplex PCR reads, yielding one entry per CDR3 protein. Among 150,000 to 250,000 distinct CDR3 sequences listed, roughly 95% were seen once. TCR beta from blood CD8+ and CD4+ T cells was sequenced. The multiple sclerosis controls were treatment-naive patients affected by stable or active relapsing-remitting disease. Negative isolation yielded the CD8+ and CD4+ T cells, while FACS enriched the TEMRA cells. The CDR3 is 13 residues long. V lost 5 bases, J lost 4 bases, and 10 bases lay in between. Germline CDR1 and CDR2: LGHDT and YNNKEL (reference sequence).

Input material: CD4+ T cells from PBMCs. The chain is built from TRBV3-1 and TRBJ2-3; D might be TRBD1 (6 bases). This receptor was obtained from a human donor with multiple sclerosis. CDR3 residues: CASSIQGPDTQYF. CDR3 DNA: TGTGCCAGCAGCATCCAGGGGCCAGATACGCAGTATTTT.